This is a list of T cell receptor beta chains from one sample in a study of cytomegalovirus exposure and HLA in healthy donors. This table comes from immunoSEQ multiplex PCR, and its TCRdb copy is limited to in-frame clones, with some not included. The sample consists of around 99,000 clones, under 85% of them appearing once. Sequenced material: PBMCs. These receptor sequences come from a man in his fifties or sixties in good health and CMV-seropositive. Both conserved end residues are part of each CDR3. The D gene is left open where the match is weak. Rows give clone size only sometimes, using once, few, many, or a class for an expanded clone.

D gene	clone size	V gene	CDR3 protein
-	-	TRBV6-6	CASSYSASENSPLHF
-	-	TRBV7-2	CASSPSAGGAFF
-	-	TRBV27	CASSPLLSGGGNTEAFF
TRBD2	-	TRBV4-3	CASSQTSGGTTDTQYF
TRBD1	-	TRBV30	CAWSGQGRNYGYTF
TRBD1	-	TRBV15	CATSRPGQGTYEQYF
TRBD1	-	TRBV30	CACARTGDTEAFF
-	-	TRBV15	CATSRERSASVYNEQYF
TRBD1	-	TRBV18	CASSPGGTGVSSEAFF
TRBD1	once	TRBV7-3	CASSPSPQGVETQYF
-	-	TRBV7-2	CASSDGTIRDTQYF
-	once	TRBV2	CASRSQANSPLHF
TRBD1	-	TRBV19	CASSIARDSREQYF
TRBD2	-	TRBV4-2	CASSRTGTSGSTDTQYF
TRBD1	-	TRBV7-2	CASSRGQGATEAFF
-	-	TRBV7-9	CASSETAQGDYGYTF
-	few	TRBV20-1	CSARDQVLAFF
-	-	TRBV19	CASSNREYSNQPQNF
TRBD1	-	TRBV19	CASSMGQVNTEAFF
-	-	TRBV7-9	CASSPYINLNTEAFF
-	-	TRBV6-1	CASMPGSSYEQYF
-	once	TRBV7-3	CASSSTGNTEAFF
-	-	TRBV11-2	CASSLLTGGYGNTIYF
TRBD2	once	TRBV6-5	CASSSRGARTATQYF
-	-	TRBV5-1	CASRQGSVDTQYF
TRBD2	once	TRBV5-4	CASSGAGGTSGGEQYF
-	-	TRBV6-5	CASSYSSAVGSPLHF
TRBD1	-	TRBV19	CASSIGRDSGSPLHF
TRBD1	-	TRBV10-3	CAISDRTGANDGYTF
TRBD1	once	TRBV2	CAGQGNTEAFF
-	-	TRBV10-2	CASSGARDGYTF
-	-	TRBV19	CASSNRDILTPGKLFF
TRBD1	-	TRBV29-1	CSVGQGAAYEQYF
-	once	TRBV19	CASGPQETQYF
-	-	TRBV6-5	CASSYVGDTQYF
-	-	TRBV7-2	CASSYYGTYTDTQYF
-	-	TRBV28	CASRSQGNSPLHF
-	-	TRBV15	CATSRDTGANVLTF
-	once	TRBV7-2	CASRLAKKADNEQFF
-	-	TRBV27	CASSPSGTPYNEQFF
TRBD1	once	TRBV5-1	CASSGVSAGTATEAFF